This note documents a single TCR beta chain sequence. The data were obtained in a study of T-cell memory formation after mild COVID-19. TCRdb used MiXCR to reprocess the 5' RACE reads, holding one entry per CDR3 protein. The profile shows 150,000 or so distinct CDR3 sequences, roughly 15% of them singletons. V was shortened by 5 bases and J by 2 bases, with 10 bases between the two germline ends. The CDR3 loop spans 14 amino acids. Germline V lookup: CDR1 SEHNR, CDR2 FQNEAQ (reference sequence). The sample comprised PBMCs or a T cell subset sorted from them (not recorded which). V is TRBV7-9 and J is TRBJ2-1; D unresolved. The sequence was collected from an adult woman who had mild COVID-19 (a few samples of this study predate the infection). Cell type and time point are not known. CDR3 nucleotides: TGTGCCAGCAGCATAACTGGAGCCTACAATGAGCAGTTCTTC. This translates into CASSITGAYNEQFF.